Below, 8 T cell receptor beta chains from the same sample are listed, as sequenced in a study of identifying expanded T cells in peripheral blood. TCRdb's copy holds only in-frame clones and misses some; the assay was immunoSEQ multiplex PCR. The data contain approximately 94,000 clones, approximately 88% of them singletons. Source material: blood. These receptors were obtained from a person aged 18 to 69 in good health.

The chain is built from TRBV9 and TRBJ1-3; D is ambiguous. Germline assignment: CDR1 SGDLS and CDR2 YYNGEE. CDR3 length equals 15 residues. V was clipped by 1 base and J by 3 bases, with 11 bases between them. CDR3 sequence: CASSVNSEGGNTIYF. CDR3 in DNA: TGTGCCAGCAGCGTAAACTCTGAGGGTGGAAACACCATATATTTT. The full variable domain, rest sourced from reference TRBV9 and TRBJ1-3, is DSGVTQTPKHLITATGQRVTLRCSPRSGDLSVYWYQQSLDQGLQFLIQYYNGEERAKGNILERFSAQQFPDLHSELNLSSLELGDSALYFCASSVNSEGGNTIYFGEGSWLTVV.

This clone showed up just once. The chain employs TRBV19 and TRBJ2-7; TRBD1 aligns across 7 bases. The CDR3 has 14 amino acids. V lost 5 bases to trimming and J lost 5 bases; unmatched junction nucleotides: 9. CDR1 and CDR2 (germline): LNHDA, SQIVND (reference sequence). The CDR3 nucleotides read TGTGCCAGTAGTTTTATAGAGGGGGCCCACGAGCAGTACTTC. Encoded protein: CASSFIEGAHEQYF.

The chain links TRBV18 to TRBJ1-2; D remains unclear. CDR1 and CDR2 from the germline V gene are KGHSH and LQKENI. The CDR3 consists of 14 residues. With 3 bases removed from V and 3 bases from J, the gap between germline ends came to 11 bases. DNA of the CDR3: TGTGCCAGCTCACCTCATCCTGAACACTATGGCTACACCTTC. Amino acids: CASSPHPEHYGYTF.

This chain connects TRBV7-2 to TRBJ1-2, with D unclear. Trimming stripped 1 base from V and 6 bases from J, with 12 bases between. The CDR3 totals 14 residues. CDR1 is SGHTA and CDR2 is FQGNSA in the germline V gene. In DNA form, the CDR3 reads TGTGCCAGCAGCTTAGGTCTACCAGGTGATGGCTACACCTTC. This encodes CASSLGLPGDGYTF.

The chain employs TRBV13 and TRBJ2-2; no clear D. V was trimmed by 1 base and J by 5 bases, leaving 11 bases between them. This CDR3 is built from 15 residues. The germline V gene encodes CDR1 PRHDT and CDR2 FYEKMQ (reference sequence). CDR3 DNA sequence: TGTGCCAGCAGCTTAGTCCGGAGCTTAACCGGGGAGCTGTTTTTT. This gives the protein CASSLVRSLTGELFF.

In this sample, this clone turned up once. The CDR3 sequence is CASSRQGNYGYTF. CDR3 DNA: TGTGCCAGCAGTCGACAGGGAAACTATGGCTACACCTTC. The chain uses TRBV6-5 and TRBJ1-2; 7 nucleotides agree with TRBD1. Germline V gene sequence: CDR1 MNHEY, CDR2 SVGAGI. Trimming removed 5 bases from V and 2 bases from J; junction bases left unmatched: 2. The CDR3 loop spans 13 amino acids.

The chain uses TRBV29-1 and TRBJ2-1; the D gene is possibly TRBD2 (6 bases). CDR1 and CDR2 from the germline V gene are SQVTM and ANQGSEA. V lost 1 base and J lost 4, with 14 bases in between. This CDR3 comprises 15 residues. CDR3 region: CSVEGGDFIYNEQFF. The DNA of the CDR3 is TGCAGCGTTGAAGGGGGGGACTTCATATACAATGAGCAGTTCTTC.

In its sample, this clone was seen once. The genes are TRBV5-1 and TRBJ1-4; D might be TRBD1 (5 bases). V was cut by 8 bases and J by 7 bases, with 15 bases left in between. The length of the CDR3 is 13 residues. CDR1 and CDR2 from the germline V gene are SGHRS and YFSETQ. CDR3 nucleotides: TGCGCCAGGATAAGGCAGGGCCTTGAAAAACTGTTTTTT. This gives the protein CARIRQGLEKLFF.